A selection of T cell receptor beta chains follows, all from one sample in a study of T cell repertoires in cytomegalovirus infection. A single record per CDR3 protein comes from TCRdb applying MiXCR to the reads. The repertoire holds a few hundred thousand distinct CDR3 sequences, with 8% to 9.5% as singletons. The source material was PBMCs. These receptors were taken from a human donor in good health (CMV status not recorded). Some clones in this sample may be carry-over from other donors' samples. Both conserved end residues are part of each CDR3. The order of the fields is D gene, J gene, clone size, V gene, CDR3 DNA, CDR3 protein. D genes are given only for firm matches. Expanded clones get a size class; other rows say once, few or many, or leave the size out.

TRBD2 | TRBJ2-2 | many | TRBV7-2 | TGTGCCAGCAGCCTTGGACTAGCGGAATACAACACCGGGGAGCTGTTTTTT | CASSLGLAEYNTGELFF
TRBD2 | TRBJ2-1 | many | TRBV4-1 | TGCGCCAGCAGCCAATGGCCGGAGACTAGCGGGAGGGCGGCTGAGCAGTTCTTC | CASSQWPETSGRAAEQFF
TRBD2 | TRBJ2-7 | medium-sized | TRBV7-2 | TGTGCCAGCAGCTTAGGACTAGCGGGAGAGGGCTCCTACGAGCAGTACTTC | CASSLGLAGEGSYEQYF
- | TRBJ1-1 | few | TRBV28 | TGTGCCAGCAGTTTACTCTCTAGGAACACTGAAGCTTTCTTT | CASSLLSRNTEAFF
TRBD1 | TRBJ1-2 | - | TRBV19 | TGTGCCAGTAGGACAGGGGGTAATGGCTACACCTTC | CASRTGGNGYTF
- | TRBJ2-1 | - | TRBV7-2 | TGTGCCAGCAGGCTAACTGGGGCCAGCTCCTACAATGAGCAGTTCTTC | CASRLTGASSYNEQFF
TRBD1 | TRBJ1-2 | few | TRBV6-6 | TGTGCCAGCAGTCACGGACAGGGTGGCTATGGCTACACCTTC | CASSHGQGGYGYTF
TRBD1 | TRBJ1-1 | few | TRBV20-1 | TGCAGTGCTAGGGCCGGGACAGGGAGAGAAGCTTTCTTT | CSARAGTGREAFF
- | TRBJ2-5 | - | TRBV15 | TGTGCCACCAGCAGAGCCAGCCAAGAGACCCAGTACTTC | CATSRASQETQYF
- | TRBJ2-1 | - | TRBV7-2 | TGTGCCAGCAGCCCGGGTCCACAATGGGATGAGCAGTTCTTC | CASSPGPQWDEQFF
TRBD2 | TRBJ2-2 | - | TRBV7-2 | TGTGCCAGCAGCATAAATAGCGGGAGGGGCGGGGAGCTGTTTTTT | CASSINSGRGGELFF
- | TRBJ2-3 | many | TRBV7-9 | TGTGCCAGCAGCTTAGAGGTCCGGGCAGATACGCAGTATTTT | CASSLEVRADTQYF
TRBD1 | TRBJ2-1 | few | TRBV9 | TGTGCCAGCAGCTTTCTGGGACAGGACAATGAGCAGTTCTTC | CASSFLGQDNEQFF
- | TRBJ2-5 | few | TRBV12-3/TRBV12-4 | TGTGCCAGCGATGTGGGAGGATCAGAGACCCAGTACTTC | CASDVGGSETQYF
- | TRBJ1-5 | many | TRBV28 | TGTGCCAGCAGTTCCACTCCAGGGAGCAATCAGCCCCAGCATTTT | CASSSTPGSNQPQHF
- | TRBJ2-1 | many | TRBV20-1 | TGCAGTGCTAGCCTAGCTATGGGAACTCATGAGCAGTTCTTC | CSASLAMGTHEQFF
- | TRBJ2-1 | many | TRBV2 | TGTGCCAGCAGTCAGGGCGGGATCAATGAGCAGTTCTTC | CASSQGGINEQFF
- | TRBJ2-7 | - | TRBV7-2 | TGTGCCAGCAGTCCGAAGATCGACGAGCAGTACTTC | CASSPKIDEQYF
TRBD1 | TRBJ1-1 | - | TRBV12-3/TRBV12-4 | TGTGCCAGCAGTTTGGACAGGGCGGCCACTGAAGCTTTCTTT | CASSLDRAATEAFF
- | TRBJ2-1 | few | TRBV20-1 | TGCAGTGCGGCGGGTTTCTCCTACAATGAGCAGTTCTTC | CSAAGFSYNEQFF
TRBD1 | TRBJ2-1 | many | TRBV12-3/TRBV12-4 | TGTGCCAGCACCACTTTGAGGCGGGGGATGGGACAGGGGAACAATGAGCAGTTCTTC | CASTTLRRGMGQGNNEQFF
TRBD1 | TRBJ1-2 | few | TRBV6-6 | TGTGCCAGTCGCGATGGGACAGGCCCGGGTGGCTACACCTTC | CASRDGTGPGGYTF